The 17 T cell receptor beta chains below come from one sample, sequenced in a study of monozygotic twins with cystic fibrosis. Using immunoSEQ multiplex PCR, the repertoire was profiled, and TCRdb retains in-frame clones only, with some absent. In the table there are 30,000 to 35,000 clones, just over 95% of which are singletons. The source material was blood. Source of these receptors: a girl aged 2 to 10 with cystic fibrosis.

The rearrangement joins TRBV2 to TRBJ1-1; the D is unclear. V lost 5 bases to trimming and J lost 0 bases, with 16 bases between them. This CDR3 has 16 residues. The germline V gene encodes CDR1 SNHLY and CDR2 FYNNEI. The CDR3 sequence is CASSPDVTLMNTEAFF. The CDR3 DNA follows: TGTGCCAGCAGTCCGGACGTAACCCTCATGAACACTGAAGCTTTCTTT.

This sequence joins TRBV6-5 and TRBJ1-5; D may be TRBD1 (5 bases). The V gene lost 6 bases and the J gene lost 7 bases, with 13 bases spanning the gap. The germline V gene has CDR1 MNHEY and CDR2 SVGAGI. This CDR3 comprises 13 residues. Here the CDR3 reads CASSKTDLQPQHF. The CDR3 nucleotides are TGTGCCAGCAGCAAGACAGATTTACAGCCCCAGCATTTT.

This rearrangement joins TRBV10-2 to TRBJ1-2; 8 bases agree with TRBD1. The CDR3 has 15 residues. Germline lookup yields CDR1 WSHSY and CDR2 SAAADI. Trimming took 3 bases from V and 4 from J; bases not matched to a gene: 7. CDR3 sequence reads: CASSDSGTGTYGYTF. CDR3 coding DNA: TGCGCCAGCAGTGACTCCGGGACAGGCACCTATGGCTACACCTTC.

This clone has a handful of counts. The chain is built from TRBV29-1 and TRBJ1-1; the D is unclear. The CDR3 contains 10 residues. Germline V gives CDR1 SQVTM, CDR2 ANQGSEA. V was shortened by 4 bases and J by 1 base, with 1 base between the two germline ends. CDR3 sequence (DNA): TGCAGCGTTGGGAACACTGAAGCTTTCTTT. As protein: CSVGNTEAFF.

This chain joins TRBV27 and TRBJ2-7, with TRBD2 matching over 13 bases. The CDR3 is 15 amino acids. Per germline, CDR1 MNHEY and CDR2 SMNVEV (reference sequence). V was clipped by 6 bases and J by 2 bases; unmatched bases: 4. CDR3 in amino acids: CASRPGLAGTYEQYF. The CDR3 DNA is TGTGCCAGCAGACCGGGACTAGCGGGAACCTACGAGCAGTACTTC.

The chain couples TRBV4-2 to TRBJ2-7, with 10 bases identical to TRBD1. The germline V gene has CDR1 LGHNA and CDR2 YNFKEQ. J lost 0 bases, V lost 1 base, and 0 bases had no gene match. The CDR3 runs to 15 residues. As DNA, the CDR3 is TGTGCCAGCAGCCAAGGGACAGGGGGCTCCTACGAGCAGTACTTC. This translates into CASSQGTGGSYEQYF.

This clone has just one count. The genes are TRBV10-3 and TRBJ1-1; D remains ambiguous. The CDR3 has 16 amino acids. V was clipped by 0 bases and J by 0 bases, with 11 bases between them. Germline V CDR1 and CDR2: ENHRY, SYGVKD. The CDR3 nucleotides read TGTGCCATCAGTGAGTCTTGGTCCCCGGTGAACACTGAAGCTTTCTTT. Translation: CAISESWSPVNTEAFF.

The V and J genes are TRBV20-1 and TRBJ2-1; D is unclear. Germline values: CDR1 DFQATT, CDR2 SNEGSKA (reference sequence). V shed 6 bases and J shed 3 bases, with 6 bases lying between them. CDR3 size: 11 residues. The CDR3 DNA reads as TGCAGTGCGAGCCTCTACAATGAGCAGTTCTTC. This codes for CSASLYNEQFF.

V usage is TRBV15 and J usage is TRBJ2-7; TRBD1 aligns across 8 bases. The V and J ends lost 2 bases and 2 bases, in that order; junction bases with no gene match: 5. The V gene's germline CDR1 is LNHNV and CDR2 YYDKDF (reference sequence). The CDR3 runs 15 residues. The CDR3 DNA reads TGTGCCACCAGCAGATTGGGACAGGCCCCCTACGAGCAGTACTTC. This sequence encodes CATSRLGQAPYEQYF.

To note about this clone: A read error may account for a junction end that differs from germline. This chain joins TRBV30 and TRBJ2-2; D ambiguous. The CDR3 has 12 residues. Germline lookup yields CDR1 GTSNPN and CDR2 SVGIG (reference sequence). CDR3 sequence (DNA): TGTGCCCGGAGCCCCCGCCCCGGGGAGCTGTTTTTT. Translation gives CARSPRPGELFF.

This chain uses TRBV2 with TRBJ1-4; D unclear. The germline V gene has CDR1 SNHLY and CDR2 FYNNEI. V lost 6 bases and J 2 bases, leaving 4 bases between the germline ends. This CDR3 comprises 12 residues. CDR3 region: CASRATNEKLFF. For the CDR3, the DNA is TGTGCCAGCAGAGCCACTAATGAAAAACTGTTTTTT.

The chain combines TRBV5-5 with TRBJ1-1; TRBD1 is a possible D gene (5 bases). The CDR3 length is 16 residues. V dropped 6 bases and J dropped 6 bases, with 24 bases sitting between them. The germline gives CDR1 SGHKS, CDR2 YYEKEE (reference sequence). CDR3 nucleotides: TGTGCCAGCACCCTCTTGGTTGGTCGGGGCGTGGCTGAAGCTTTCTTT. Translation: CASTLLVGRGVAEAFF.

The J gene is TRBJ2-7, the V gene TRBV28; 9 positions agree with TRBD2. Germline CDR1 and CDR2: MDHEN and SYDVKM. The V and J ends lost 7 bases and 3 bases, in that order; junction bases with no gene match: 10. The CDR3 has 15 residues. The CDR3 bases are TGTGCCAGCACCGCGGGGCTAGCGGGATTCTACGAGCAGTACTTC. Amino acids: CASTAGLAGFYEQYF.

This chain's CDR3 is CASSSYKALGSYNEQFF. CDR3 sequence (DNA): TGTGCCAGCAGCTCTTACAAAGCCTTGGGCTCCTACAATGAGCAGTTCTTC. The gene calls are TRBV7-9 and TRBJ2-1, with D unresolved. Germline assignment: CDR1 SEHNR and CDR2 FQNEAQ (reference sequence). V shed 4 bases and J shed 0 bases, with 16 bases lying between them. This CDR3 has 17 amino acids.

The chain couples TRBV11-3 to TRBJ2-3, with 15 bases matching TRBD2. CDR3 size: 16 residues. J gave up 4 bases and V 5 bases, and 4 bases lay outside the gene matches. Germline V lookup: CDR1 SGHNT, CDR2 YENEEA. DNA for the CDR3: TGTGCCAGCAGCCCCGGACTAGCGGGAGGGGCAGATACGCAGTATTTT. This translates into CASSPGLAGGADTQYF.

This clone was counted a single time. This sequence joins TRBV27 and TRBJ1-1; TRBD1 matches at 7 bases. Germline CDR1 and CDR2: MNHEY and SMNVEV (reference sequence). Trimming took 6 bases from V and 3 from J; bases not matched to a gene: 7. This CDR3 contains 14 residues. CDR3 DNA: TGTGCCAGCAGAGGGGCACAGGGGTACACTGAAGCTTTCTTT. Its protein is CASRGAQGYTEAFF.

This clone was seen a single time. The V call is TRBV9, the J call TRBJ2-1, with TRBD1 matching over 10 bases. After removal of 3 bases from V and 7 bases from J, the junction contained 7 bases not matched to a gene. The CDR3 loop spans 15 amino acids. Germline V gives CDR1 SGDLS, CDR2 YYNGEE. The chain's CDR3 is CASSARQGALNEQFF. As DNA, the CDR3 is TGTGCCAGCAGCGCCCGACAGGGGGCGTTGAATGAGCAGTTCTTC.